The T cell receptor beta chain described here comes from a study of T cell repertoires in cytomegalovirus infection. Study-level background: Matching HLA type and CMV infection were both indicated by public TCR beta signatures.

The CDR3 is 14 amino acids. CDR1 is LNHDA and CDR2 is SQIVND in the germline V gene (reference sequence). Trimming removed 4 bases from V and 1 base from J, with 10 bases in between. Broader study findings: Ex vivo responses were dominated by HLA-C-restricted CMV-specific TCR beta clonotypes. Public TCR beta family frequency separated CMV-and-HLA carriers, including in an independent cohort.

Using its own MiXCR run on the reads, TCRdb lists one record per CDR3 protein. This sample carries some 700,000 distinct CDR3 sequences, about 40% of them seen once, and the ten largest clones take around 3%. Many counts were recorded for this clonotype. The antigen is not known. Sequencing input: PBMCs. This chain uses TRBV19 with TRBJ1-1; D is unclear. The TCR originated in a human donor in good health (CMV status not recorded). Some clones in this sample may be carry-over from other donors' samples. The chain's CDR3 is CASSTRTENTEAFF. DNA of the CDR3: TGTGCCAGTAGTACCCGGACGGAGAACACTGAAGCTTTCTTT. The full variable domain, completed using reference TRBV19 and TRBJ1-1, is DGGITQSPKYLFRKEGQNVTLSCEQNLNHDAMYWYRQDPGQGLRLIYYSQIVNDFQKGDIAEGYSVSREKKESFPLTVTSAQKNPTAFYLCASSTRTENTEAFFGQGTRLTVV.